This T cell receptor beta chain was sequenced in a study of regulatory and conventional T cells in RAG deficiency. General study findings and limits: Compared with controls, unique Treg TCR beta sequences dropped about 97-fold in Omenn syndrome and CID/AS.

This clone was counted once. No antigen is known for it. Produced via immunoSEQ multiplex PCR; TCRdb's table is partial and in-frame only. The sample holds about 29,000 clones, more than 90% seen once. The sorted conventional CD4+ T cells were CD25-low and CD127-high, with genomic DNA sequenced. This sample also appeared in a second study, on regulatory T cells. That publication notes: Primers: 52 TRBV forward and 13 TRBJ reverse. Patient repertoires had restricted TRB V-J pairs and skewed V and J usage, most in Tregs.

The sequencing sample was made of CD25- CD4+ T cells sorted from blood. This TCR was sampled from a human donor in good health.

The CDR3 region is CASRRQGTSRSGNYGYTF. The CDR3 DNA is TGCGCCAGCAGGAGACAGGGCACCTCGAGGTCCGGGAACTATGGCTACACCTTC. The gene calls are TRBV5-1 and TRBJ1-2; 7 bases match TRBD1. The CDR3 is made up of 18 amino acids. The germline gives CDR1 SGHRS, CDR2 YFSETQ. The J segment lost 2 bases and the V segment lost 5 bases, leaving 18 bases of the junction unmatched.